The clone carrying this T cell receptor (beta chain) came up a few times. Its antigen is undetermined. Germline V gene sequence: CDR1 SGHVS, CDR2 FQNEAQ. This CDR3 spans 16 amino acids. V lost 1 base and J 3 bases, leaving 15 bases between the germline ends. The data were taken from a study of cytomegalovirus exposure and HLA in healthy donors. General study points: In an earlier analysis, about 87% or about 30%: the productive usage of most TCR beta V segments.

The study ran its PCR with 60 Vbeta and 13 Jbeta primers. The protocol was immunoSEQ multiplex PCR, while the TCRdb copy is restricted to in-frame clones and leaves out a portion. Among roughly 120,000 clones listed, around 70% were seen once. The clonotype originates from a woman aged 50 to 60 in good health and CMV-seropositive. This sequence joins TRBV7-8 and TRBJ1-1; perhaps TRBD1 as D (5 bases). The sequencing sample was made of PBMCs. The CDR3 DNA is TGTGCCAGCAGCTTAGGAGGGCGCCCGGGGGACACTGAAGCTTTCTTT. Encoded protein: CASSLGGRPGDTEAFF.